One sample yielded the 8 T cell receptor beta chains listed below, sequenced in a study of cytomegalovirus exposure and HLA in healthy donors. Here immunoSEQ multiplex PCR was the method, and the copy in TCRdb shows in-frame clones only, minus some. The top ten clones hold more than 1.2% of a sample with 150,000 to 200,000 clones, 80% to 90% of them seen once. The sequencing input was PBMCs. The receptors stem from a woman aged 25 to 39 in good health and CMV-seronegative.

The chain has TRBV9 and TRBJ2-5; D not certain. The CDR3 loop spans 15 amino acids. Germline V CDR1 and CDR2: SGDLS, YYNGEE. V lost 4 bases and J 1 base, leaving 14 bases between the germline ends. This CDR3 is CASSPDSFGQETQYF. In DNA, the CDR3 is TGTGCCAGCAGCCCCGACTCATTTGGCCAAGAGACCCAGTACTTC.

The chain is built from TRBV6-5 and TRBJ1-1, with a possible D match to TRBD1 (6 bases). The germline gives CDR1 MNHEY, CDR2 SVGAGI. V lost 0 bases and J lost 6, with 14 bases in between. This CDR3 contains 15 residues. In nucleotides, the CDR3 is TGTGCCAGCAGTTACTCGGAGCAGGGGAGGGCTGAAGCTTTCTTT. Its translation is CASSYSEQGRAEAFF.

The chain combines TRBV14 with TRBJ2-1; TRBD1 might be the D (6 bases). Germline CDR1 and CDR2: SGHDN and FVKESK. The V end lost 2 bases, the J end lost 0 bases, and 14 bases lay between the germline ends. The CDR3 has 17 residues. The CDR3: CASSQTLGTSSYNEQFF. The CDR3 nucleotides are TGTGCCAGCAGCCAAACCCTCGGGACAAGCTCCTACAATGAGCAGTTCTTC.

The V call is TRBV7-2, the J call TRBJ2-4; TRBD2 aligns across 7 bases. CDR3 length: 14 amino acids. The germline gives CDR1 SGHTA, CDR2 FQGNSA. V gave up 2 bases and J gave up 5 bases; unmatched junction bases: 3. DNA of the CDR3: TGTGCCAGCAGCTTACAGCGGGGTCAAAACATTCAGTACTTC. Protein: CASSLQRGQNIQYF.

The chain employs TRBV5-1 and TRBJ1-6; D perhaps matches TRBD1 (5 bases). Between the trimmed V and J ends, which lost 3 bases and 3 bases, there was a span of 13 bases. The CDR3 loop spans 16 amino acids. Germline-derived CDR1 and CDR2 are SGHRS and YFSETQ. The CDR3 spells CASSYTGGFYNSPLHF. The CDR3 bases are TGCGCCAGCAGCTACACGGGGGGGTTCTATAATTCACCCCTCCACTTT.

This clone has more than one count but fewer than ten. The genes are TRBV7-9 and TRBJ2-2; TRBD1 agrees at 8 bases. Per germline, CDR1 SEHNR and CDR2 FQNEAQ (reference sequence). CDR3 length: 15 residues. J lost 3 bases, V lost 4 bases, and 4 bases had no gene match. CDR3: CASSWGQEYTGELFF. In DNA, the CDR3 is TGTGCCAGCAGCTGGGGACAGGAGTACACCGGGGAGCTGTTTTTT.

The chain uses TRBV6-1 and TRBJ2-3; 9 bases map to TRBD1. The J segment lost 0 bases and the V segment lost 1 base, leaving 14 bases of the junction unmatched. CDR1 and CDR2 from the germline V gene are MNHNS and SASEGT. This CDR3 is 20 amino acids long. The CDR3 region is CASSEVRTGETHPSTDTQYF. Written as DNA, the CDR3 is TGTGCCAGCAGTGAAGTACGGACAGGGGAAACCCACCCTAGCACAGATACGCAGTATTTT.

The chain links TRBV27 to TRBJ1-1; no clear D gene. Germline V gene sequence: CDR1 MNHEY, CDR2 SMNVEV (reference sequence). The CDR3 is 15 amino acids. Trimming pared 4 bases from V and 3 bases from J, leaving 15 bases between. This chain's CDR3 is CASSSLEGWDTEAFF. CDR3 in DNA: TGTGCCAGCAGTTCCCTCGAGGGCTGGGACACTGAAGCTTTCTTT.